This T cell receptor (beta chain) was identified in a study of glioma-infiltrating T cells. The iRepertoire nested amplicon-rescue multiplex PCR amplified TCR alpha and beta CDR3s from RNA. TCRdb re-analysed the multiplex PCR reads in MiXCR, keeping a single row per CDR3 protein. The sample holds fewer than 4,000 distinct CDR3 sequences, about 92% seen once. Comments on this clonotype: Found in a library prepared for alpha chains, this beta chain is an off-target read, and its abundance has little meaning.

CDR1 and CDR2 (germline): WSHSY, SAAADI. CDR3 length: 14 residues. This chain links TRBV10-2 with TRBJ2-7, with a possible D match to TRBD1 (5 bases). The clonotype comes from a human donor with low-grade glioma or glioblastoma, undergoing nonglioma brain surgery, or in good health (not recorded which). What was sequenced was glioma tissue, nonneoplastic brain tissue, or PBMCs (not recorded which). The CDR3 loop reads CASSQRGQLYEQYV. The CDR3 DNA is TGTGCCAGCAGTCAAAGGGGCCAATTGTACGAGCAGTACGTC.